This T cell receptor beta chain appears in the sequencing data of a study of blood T cell repertoires in COVID-19. Study summary: Italy, Spain and the United States were the sources of the convalescent and acute COVID-19 samples. The cDNA or gDNA used as material had been derived from T cells, B-cell-depleted T cells, or PBMCs.

Per the authors' pipeline: Estimates of nucleated cell counts were drawn from the amplification of reference gene primers. The data were produced by immunoSEQ multiplex PCR, yet TCRdb's version contains in-frame clones alone and is incomplete. V and J calls and clone size follow that table, whereas D and trimming were derived from the DNA. The sample shows roughly 120,000 clones, approximately 87% of them seen only once. Germline V gene data show CDR1 as GTSNPN and CDR2 as SVGIG (reference sequence). V trimming: 0 bases; J trimming: 2 bases; junction bases outside the gene matches: 5. The CDR3 covers 16 residues.

V and J are TRBV30 and TRBJ2-7, with 12 bases matching TRBD2. Material for sequencing was peripheral blood. The sequence derives from a man between 65 and 85 years old who had recovered from COVID-19. CDR3 nucleotides: TGTGCCTGGAGTGTCCTGACTAGCGGGGGAACCTACGAGCAGTACTTC. This translates into CAWSVLTSGGTYEQYF. Full variable domain (outside the CDR3, taken from reference TRBV30 and TRBJ2-7): SQTIHQWPATLVQPVGSPLSLECTVEGTSNPNLYWYRQAAGRGLQLLFYSVGIGQISSEVPQNLSASRPQDRQFILSSKKLLLSDSGFYLCAWSVLTSGGTYEQYFGPGTRLTVT.